This T cell receptor (beta chain) was sequenced for a study of cytomegalovirus exposure and HLA in healthy donors. Study overall: T cells numbering around 180 million yielded some 120 million unique TCR beta sequences in an earlier analysis.

Regarding the study as a whole: DRB1 had the most TCR associations and HLA-C the fewest, a later analysis found, with rates varying by HLA locus. About 87% or about 30% of the time was how often most TCR beta V segments were productive, according to an earlier analysis. A missense DCLRE1C variant was associated with V- and J-gene trimming of TCR beta chains in a later analysis, and an independent cohort replicated the association.

The PCR had 60 Vbeta and 13 Jbeta primers. Clones were sequenced by immunoSEQ multiplex PCR, and TCRdb holds only the in-frame ones, with some missing. Of over 200,000 clones listed, approximately 87% are singletons. A note on this clone: Its antigen is unidentified.

Per the germline V gene, CDR1 is SGDLS and CDR2 is YYNGEE. V gave up 4 bases and J gave up 1 base; unmatched junction bases: 17. The CDR3 is 19 amino acids. The sequenced sample consisted of PBMCs. This chain links TRBV9 with TRBJ2-3, with 8 bases matching TRBD2. The source is a human donor in good health. In DNA, the CDR3 is TGTGCCAGCAGCCCAGGACACCTAGAACTAGCGGATGGCACAGATACGCAGTATTTT. Translated: CASSPGHLELADGTDTQYF.